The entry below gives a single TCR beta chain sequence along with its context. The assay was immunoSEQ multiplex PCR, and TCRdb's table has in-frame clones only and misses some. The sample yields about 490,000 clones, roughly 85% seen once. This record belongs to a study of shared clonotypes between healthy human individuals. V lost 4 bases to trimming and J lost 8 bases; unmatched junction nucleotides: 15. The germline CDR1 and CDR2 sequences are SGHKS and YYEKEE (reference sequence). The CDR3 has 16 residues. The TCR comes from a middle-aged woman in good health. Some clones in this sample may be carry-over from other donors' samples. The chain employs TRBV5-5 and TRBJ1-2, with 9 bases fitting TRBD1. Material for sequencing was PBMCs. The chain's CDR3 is CASSTGTGTASGGYTF. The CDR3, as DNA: TGTGCCAGCAGCACCGGGACAGGGACGGCCAGCGGAGGCTACACCTTC. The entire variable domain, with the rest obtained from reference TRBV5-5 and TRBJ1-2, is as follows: DAGVTQSPTHLIKTRGQQVTLRCSPISGHKSVSWYQQVLGQGPQFIFQYYEKEERGRGNFPDRFSARQFPNYSSELNVNALLLGDSALYLCASSTGTGTASGGYTFGSGTRLTVV.